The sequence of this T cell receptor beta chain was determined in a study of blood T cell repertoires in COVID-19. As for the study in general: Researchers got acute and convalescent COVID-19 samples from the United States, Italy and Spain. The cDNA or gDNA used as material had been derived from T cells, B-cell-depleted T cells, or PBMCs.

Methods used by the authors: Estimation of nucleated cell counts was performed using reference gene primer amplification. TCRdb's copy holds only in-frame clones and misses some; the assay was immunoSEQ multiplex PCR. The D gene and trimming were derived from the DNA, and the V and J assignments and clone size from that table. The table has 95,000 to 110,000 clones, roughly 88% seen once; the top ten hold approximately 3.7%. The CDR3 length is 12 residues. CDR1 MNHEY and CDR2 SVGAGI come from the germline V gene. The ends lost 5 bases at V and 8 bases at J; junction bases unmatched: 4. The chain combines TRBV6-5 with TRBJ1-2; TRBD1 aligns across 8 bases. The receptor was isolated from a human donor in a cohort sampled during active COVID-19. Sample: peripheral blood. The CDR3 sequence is CASSTGGDGYTF. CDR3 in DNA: TGTGCCAGCAGTACAGGGGGGGACGGCTACACCTTC.